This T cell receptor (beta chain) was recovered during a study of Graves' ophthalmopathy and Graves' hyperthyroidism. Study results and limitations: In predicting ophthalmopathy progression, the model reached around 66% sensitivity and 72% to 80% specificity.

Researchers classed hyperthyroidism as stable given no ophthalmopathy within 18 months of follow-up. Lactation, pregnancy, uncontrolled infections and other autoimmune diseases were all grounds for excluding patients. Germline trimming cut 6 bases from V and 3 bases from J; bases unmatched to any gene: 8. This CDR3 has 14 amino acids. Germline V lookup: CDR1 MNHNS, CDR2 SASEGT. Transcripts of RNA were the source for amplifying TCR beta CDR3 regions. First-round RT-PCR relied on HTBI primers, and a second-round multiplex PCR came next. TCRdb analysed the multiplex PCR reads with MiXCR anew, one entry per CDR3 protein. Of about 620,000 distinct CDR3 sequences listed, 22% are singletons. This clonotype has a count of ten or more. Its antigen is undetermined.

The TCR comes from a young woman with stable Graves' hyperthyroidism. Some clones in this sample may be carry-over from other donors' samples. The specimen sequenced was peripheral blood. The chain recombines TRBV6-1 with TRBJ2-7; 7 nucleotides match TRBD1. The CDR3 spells CASRTGRKDYEQYF. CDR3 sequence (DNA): TGTGCCAGCAGGACAGGGCGGAAAGACTACGAGCAGTACTTC.